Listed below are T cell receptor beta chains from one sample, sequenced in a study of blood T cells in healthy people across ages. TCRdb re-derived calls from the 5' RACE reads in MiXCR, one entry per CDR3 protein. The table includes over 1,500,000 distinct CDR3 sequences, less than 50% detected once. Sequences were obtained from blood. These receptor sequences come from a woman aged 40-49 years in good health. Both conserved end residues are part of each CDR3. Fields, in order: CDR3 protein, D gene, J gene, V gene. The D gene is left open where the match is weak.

CDR3aa: CASSRVSDTQYF
d_gene: .
j_gene: TRBJ2-3
v_gene: TRBV11-2

CDR3aa: CASSLDLGVNQPQHF
d_gene: .
j_gene: TRBJ1-5
v_gene: TRBV7-2

CDR3aa: CASSRGATRDEQFF
d_gene: .
j_gene: TRBJ2-1
v_gene: TRBV5-1

CDR3aa: CASSPLGLAGALVYTDTQYF
d_gene: TRBD2
j_gene: TRBJ2-3
v_gene: TRBV25-1

CDR3aa: CASSGPPLQGCNQPQHF
d_gene: .
j_gene: TRBJ1-5
v_gene: TRBV6-9

CDR3aa: CSARGRPRDFRQETQYF
d_gene: .
j_gene: TRBJ2-5
v_gene: TRBV20-1

CDR3aa: CASSPYGWTASSYNEQFF
d_gene: .
j_gene: TRBJ2-1
v_gene: TRBV7-2

CDR3aa: CSARASGASLYEQYF
d_gene: TRBD2
j_gene: TRBJ2-7
v_gene: TRBV20-1

CDR3aa: CASSLRVIPTTVETQYF
d_gene: .
j_gene: TRBJ2-5
v_gene: TRBV7-2

CDR3aa: CASSPRQGATEQFF
d_gene: TRBD1
j_gene: TRBJ2-1
v_gene: TRBV7-2

CDR3aa: CASSEAAYNEQFF
d_gene: .
j_gene: TRBJ2-1
v_gene: TRBV2

CDR3aa: CASSPQPGLEQFF
d_gene: .
j_gene: TRBJ2-1
v_gene: TRBV7-2

CDR3aa: CASVPGEKSAAYEQYF
d_gene: .
j_gene: TRBJ2-7
v_gene: TRBV21-1

CDR3aa: CASSVGVSGSGADVLTF
d_gene: .
j_gene: TRBJ2-6
v_gene: TRBV9

CDR3aa: CSVSSGRGDQPQHF
d_gene: TRBD1
j_gene: TRBJ1-5
v_gene: TRBV29-1

CDR3aa: CASSESRTGGYEQYF
d_gene: TRBD1
j_gene: TRBJ2-7
v_gene: TRBV25-1

CDR3aa: CASSLKQAGDEQFF
d_gene: .
j_gene: TRBJ2-1
v_gene: TRBV5-1

CDR3aa: CASSVWAPGEQYF
d_gene: .
j_gene: TRBJ2-5
v_gene: TRBV2

CDR3aa: CSGISGGASIGWNIQYF
d_gene: TRBD2
j_gene: TRBJ2-4
v_gene: TRBV20-1

CDR3aa: CASSYGTTANTEAFF
d_gene: .
j_gene: TRBJ1-1
v_gene: TRBV6-5

CDR3aa: CASSQDRVGRLNTEAFF
d_gene: .
j_gene: TRBJ1-1
v_gene: TRBV4-3

CDR3aa: CASSRYQETQYF
d_gene: .
j_gene: TRBJ2-5
v_gene: TRBV7-2

CDR3aa: CASSQDLATGLYGYTF
d_gene: TRBD1
j_gene: TRBJ1-2
v_gene: TRBV3-1

CDR3aa: CASTYGGVTDTQYF
d_gene: TRBD2
j_gene: TRBJ2-3
v_gene: TRBV6-5

CDR3aa: CASSQGVQGGEQYF
d_gene: .
j_gene: .
v_gene: TRBV4-3

CDR3aa: CSASPRAGANESYEQYF
d_gene: .
j_gene: TRBJ2-7
v_gene: TRBV20-1

CDR3aa: CASSQDHDRERVNEQFF
d_gene: TRBD1
j_gene: TRBJ2-1
v_gene: TRBV4-2

CDR3aa: CSAGTGGYNEQFF
d_gene: TRBD1
j_gene: TRBJ2-1
v_gene: TRBV20-1

CDR3aa: CASSTGIAQHF
d_gene: .
j_gene: TRBJ1-5
v_gene: TRBV6-2/TRBV6-3

CDR3aa: CASSPGLAWGNSYNEQFF
d_gene: TRBD2
j_gene: TRBJ2-1
v_gene: TRBV11-1

CDR3aa: CASSQDTGREKLFF
d_gene: .
j_gene: TRBJ1-4
v_gene: TRBV3-1